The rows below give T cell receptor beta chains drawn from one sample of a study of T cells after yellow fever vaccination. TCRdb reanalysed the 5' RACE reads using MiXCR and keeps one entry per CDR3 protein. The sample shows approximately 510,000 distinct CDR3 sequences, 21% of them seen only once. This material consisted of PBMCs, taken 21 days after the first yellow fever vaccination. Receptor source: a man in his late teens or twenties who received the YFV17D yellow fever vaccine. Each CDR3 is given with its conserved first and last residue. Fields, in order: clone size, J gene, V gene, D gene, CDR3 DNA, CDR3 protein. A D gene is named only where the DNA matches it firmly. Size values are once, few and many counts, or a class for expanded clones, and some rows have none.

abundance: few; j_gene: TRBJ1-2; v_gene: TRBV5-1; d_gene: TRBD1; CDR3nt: TGCGCCAGCAGCTTTCCGGGACAGGGGGCTTCGGAAGGCTACACCTTC; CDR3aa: CASSFPGQGASEGYTF
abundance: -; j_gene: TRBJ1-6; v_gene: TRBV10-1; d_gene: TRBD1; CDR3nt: TGCGCCAGCAGTGAGTCCGGGACAGCGAATTCACCCCTCCACTTT; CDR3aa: CASSESGTANSPLHF
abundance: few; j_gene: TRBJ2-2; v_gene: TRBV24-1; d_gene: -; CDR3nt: TGTGCCACCAGTGGGATGGCCGCCGGGGAGCTGTTTTTT; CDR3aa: CATSGMAAGELFF
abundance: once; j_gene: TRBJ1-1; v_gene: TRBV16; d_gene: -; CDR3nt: TGTGCCAGCAGCCAATCGATGGGGGGGGCTTCGGCTTTCTTT; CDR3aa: CASSQSMGGASAFF
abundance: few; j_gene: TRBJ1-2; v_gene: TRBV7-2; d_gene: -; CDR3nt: TGTGCCAGCAGCTCCTCAAATGGGGGGGGTGGCTACACCTTC; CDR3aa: CASSSSNGGGGYTF
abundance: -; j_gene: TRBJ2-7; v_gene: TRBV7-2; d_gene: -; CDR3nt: TGTGCCAGCAGCTTAAATGGTCTCGGGAGCGGCGAGCAGTACTTC; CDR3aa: CASSLNGLGSGEQYF
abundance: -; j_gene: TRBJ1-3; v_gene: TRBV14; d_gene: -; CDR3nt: TGTGCCAGCAGCCACTCCCGGAGGCACAGCCGATACAGAAACTCTGGAAACACCATATATTTT; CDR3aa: CASSHSRRHSRYRNSGNTIYF
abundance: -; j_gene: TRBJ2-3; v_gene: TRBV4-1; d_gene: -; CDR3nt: TGCGCCAGCACTGAGGGTAGCATGACAGATACGCAGTATTTT; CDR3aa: CASTEGSMTDTQYF
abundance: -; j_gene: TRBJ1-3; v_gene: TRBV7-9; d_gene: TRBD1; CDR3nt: TGTGCCAGCAGCACCCACGGACAGGGGTTTGGAAACACCATATATTTT; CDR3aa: CASSTHGQGFGNTIYF
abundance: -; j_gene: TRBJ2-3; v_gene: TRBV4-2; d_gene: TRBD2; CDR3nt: TGTGCCAGGAGCCGCCCCGATGGGAGGGACACAGATACGCAGTATTTT; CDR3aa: CARSRPDGRDTDTQYF